This TCR beta chain derives from a study of blood T cell repertoires in COVID-19. Turning to the study itself: Sites in the United States, Italy and Spain provided acute and convalescent COVID-19 samples. T cells, B-cell-depleted T cells, or PBMCs supplied cDNA or gDNA.

As processed by the authors: Amplification with reference gene primers provided the estimates of nucleated cell counts. The data were produced by immunoSEQ multiplex PCR, yet TCRdb's version contains in-frame clones alone and is incomplete. That table supplies the V and J calls and clone size; D and trimming were determined from the DNA. The repertoire holds about 150,000 clones, with 76% as singletons. Trimming removed 0 bases at V and 3 bases at J, with 9 bases between. The CDR3 extends over 14 amino acids. Looked up from germline, CDR1 is SGHKS and CDR2 is YYEKEE (reference sequence). The table lists this clone with a count of one.

This clonotype was sampled from a woman over 75 with acute or convalescent COVID-19. The specimen was peripheral blood. The chain recombines TRBV5-5 with TRBJ1-2; D not certain. The CDR3 sequence: CASSLGKTYYGYTF. In nucleotides, the CDR3 is TGTGCCAGCAGCTTGGGGAAGACTTACTATGGCTACACCTTC.